The 4 T cell receptor beta chains reported below all come from one sample, sequenced in a study of blood T cell repertoires in COVID-19. Assay: immunoSEQ multiplex PCR; the TCRdb copy retains only in-frame clones and omits some. The sample has under 100,000 clones; more than 75% are singletons. The specimen sequenced was peripheral blood. These receptors all stem from a woman over 75 with active or convalescent COVID-19.

This chain joins TRBV5-6 and TRBJ2-7, with D possibly matching TRBD1 (5 bases). V was pared by 3 bases and J by 2 bases, with 15 bases between. CDR1 and CDR2 (germline): SGHDT, YYEEEE. The CDR3 has 15 residues. CDR3 loop: CASSWARQGPYEQYF. Written as DNA, the CDR3 is TGTGCCAGCAGCTGGGCCCGGCAGGGCCCCTACGAGCAGTACTTC.

The chain carries TRBV5-1 and TRBJ1-1; maybe TRBD1 (6 bases). This CDR3 contains 14 residues. V was clipped by 1 base and J by 6 bases, with 13 bases between them. Germline V gene sequence: CDR1 SGHRS, CDR2 YFSETQ. In DNA, the CDR3 is TGCGCCAGCAGCTTGTCGGGGGGGCTATCTGAAGCTTTCTTT. Protein product: CASSLSGGLSEAFF.

This clone appeared a few times. This chain links TRBV4-3 with TRBJ1-2, with D uncertain. CDR1 and CDR2 (germline): LGHNA, YSLEER. The CDR3 covers 15 residues. Trimming removed 3 bases from V and 6 bases from J, with 17 bases in between. In DNA form, the CDR3 reads TGCGCCAGCAGCCACACGGAGGGCTACCCTGATGGCTACACCTTC. Translating gives CASSHTEGYPDGYTF.

This clone came up once. This chain connects TRBV19 to TRBJ2-1, with TRBD2 matching over 10 bases. Germline values: CDR1 LNHDA, CDR2 SQIVND (reference sequence). The CDR3 contains 13 residues. V lost 10 bases and J lost 5; bases outside the gene matches: 5. The CDR3 spells CATSGLANNEQFF. The CDR3 nucleotides are TGTGCCACCTCGGGACTAGCGAACAATGAGCAGTTCTTC.